This T cell receptor beta chain was captured in a study of control samples from healthy donors and cancer patients. Assay used: immunoSEQ multiplex PCR; TCRdb lists only in-frame clones, some missing. The data contain roughly 130,000 clones, about nine tenths of them singletons. V lost 6 bases to trimming and J lost 4 bases; unmatched junction nucleotides: 11. Germline values: CDR1 MGHRA, CDR2 YSYEKL. This CDR3 has 17 residues. The sequence was collected from a woman aged 25 to 45 in good health. The V call is TRBV4-1, the J call TRBJ2-3; 12 positions match TRBD2. Sequencing was carried out using blood. Here the CDR3 DNA reads TGCGCCAGCAGGGAACAGGGGGGACTAGCGGGTCCAGATACGCAGTATTTT. This translates into CASREQGGLAGPDTQYF.